This passage covers 21 T cell receptor beta chains from one sample sequenced in a study of blood T cell repertoires in COVID-19. Generated by immunoSEQ multiplex PCR, the TCRdb table keeps only in-frame clones and is missing some. The profile shows approximately 240,000 clones, approximately 84% of them singletons. Sample: peripheral blood. Receptors originate from a woman between 25 and 40 years old who had recovered from COVID-19.

J is TRBJ2-7 and V is TRBV10-3; 10 nucleotides match TRBD2. With 6 bases clipped from V and 5 bases from J, the junction kept 10 bases outside the gene matches. The CDR3 consists of 15 residues. CDR1 and CDR2 (germline): ENHRY, SYGVKD. The CDR3 reads CAIRNPGTSVDEQYF. In DNA form, the CDR3 reads TGTGCCATCAGGAACCCCGGGACTAGCGTCGACGAGCAGTACTTC.

The CDR3 DNA reads TGCGCCAGCAGTATGGGGGGAGGGAGCTCCTACGAGCAGTACTTC. This gives the protein CASSMGGGSSYEQYF. The chain carries TRBV5-1 and TRBJ2-7; TRBD2 matches 7 bases. CDR3 length: 15 residues. The V and J ends lost 5 bases and 0 bases, in that order; junction bases with no gene match: 8. The germline V gene has CDR1 SGHRS and CDR2 YFSETQ.

This clone has a single count. The chain carries TRBV5-1 and TRBJ1-1, with TRBD1 identical over 10 bases. Trimming cost V 0 bases and J 4 bases; bases outside gene matches: 0. The germline V gene has CDR1 SGHRS and CDR2 YFSETQ. The CDR3 is made up of 14 amino acids. The CDR3 nucleotides read TGCGCCAGCAGCTTGGGGGACAGGGGCACTGAAGCTTTCTTT. Protein product: CASSLGDRGTEAFF.

V gene TRBV6-5 combines with J gene TRBJ1-2; TRBD1 is a possible D gene (5 bases). V gave up 5 bases and J gave up 8 bases, with 15 bases separating them. This CDR3 spans 13 amino acids. Germline V lookup: CDR1 MNHEY, CDR2 SVGAGI. CDR3 nucleotides: TGTGCCAGCAGTCCCCGGGGGACTGGAGGCTACACCTTC. The encoded protein is CASSPRGTGGYTF.

The rearrangement links TRBV15 to TRBJ2-7, with D unresolved. The CDR3 totals 16 residues. Trimming removed 0 bases at V and 3 bases at J, with 15 bases between. Per germline, CDR1 LNHNV and CDR2 YYDKDF (reference sequence). DNA for the CDR3: TGTGCCACCAGCAGAGACATAACGAGTTCCTACTACGAGCAGTACTTC. This codes for CATSRDITSSYYEQYF.

The chain joins TRBV27 to TRBJ1-6; D is unclear. Germline CDR1 and CDR2: MNHEY and SMNVEV (reference sequence). There are 12 residues in the CDR3. V was shortened by 2 bases and J by 8 bases, with 4 bases between the two germline ends. CDR3 DNA sequence: TGTGCCAGCAGTTTACGGGATTCACCCCTCCACTTT. As protein: CASSLRDSPLHF.

The gene calls are TRBV6-5 and TRBJ2-7, with 11 bases lining up with TRBD1. Germline CDR1 reads MNHEY; CDR2 reads SVGAGI. V was clipped by 6 bases and J by 4 bases; unmatched bases: 5. The CDR3 contains 14 residues. CDR3 in DNA: TGTGCCAGCAGCCGGACAGGGGGCAGGTACGAGCAGTACTTC. Its translation: CASSRTGGRYEQYF.

The V gene is TRBV5-1, the J gene TRBJ2-3; maybe TRBD2 (6 bases). Trimming pared 5 bases from V and 6 bases from J, leaving 16 bases between. The V gene's germline CDR1 is SGHRS and CDR2 YFSETQ. There are 14 residues in the CDR3. CDR3 protein: CASRRGQGGDTQYF. CDR3 in DNA: TGCGCCAGCAGGCGGGGTCAGGGTGGGGATACGCAGTATTTT.

The CDR3 DNA sequence: TGTGCCAGCAGCCAAGATCGGACTAGCTACGAGCAGTACTTC. Its translation: CASSQDRTSYEQYF. The chain employs TRBV4-2 and TRBJ2-7; 7 positions agree with TRBD2. This CDR3 comprises 14 residues. V gave up 0 bases and J gave up 3 bases; unmatched junction bases: 2. CDR1 is LGHNA and CDR2 is YNFKEQ in the germline V gene.

The rearrangement uses TRBV5-1 and TRBJ1-1; tentative D call: TRBD1 (5 bases). Germline CDR1 and CDR2: SGHRS and YFSETQ. Trimming took off 5 bases at V and 7 bases at J, with 24 bases between the two ends. The CDR3 consists of 16 residues. CDR3 nucleotide sequence: TGCGCCAGCAGACAGGACCCATCGGGACTCCCCGGTGAAGCTTTCTTT. Translating gives CASRQDPSGLPGEAFF.

V and J are TRBV14 and TRBJ1-1; possible D gene TRBD1, 5 bases. Germline V gives CDR1 SGHDN, CDR2 FVKESK. V lost 6 bases to trimming and J lost 1 base, with 9 bases between them. The CDR3 has 13 amino acids. The CDR3 DNA follows: TGTGCCAGCAGTCCCGGGGGGAACACTGAAGCTTTCTTT. The encoded protein is CASSPGGNTEAFF.

The gene calls are TRBV18 and TRBJ2-7; 15 bases align to TRBD2. Trimming cost V 3 bases and J 7 bases; bases outside gene matches: 13. The CDR3 runs 18 residues. From germline, CDR1 is KGHSH and CDR2 LQKENI. In nucleotides, the CDR3 is TGTGCCAGCTCACCCCCGGGACTAGCGGGAGGTTCAATGAGGGAGCAGTACTTC. It yields the protein CASSPPGLAGGSMREQYF.

This clone was recorded only once. The chain joins TRBV6-5 to TRBJ2-3; 7 positions agree with TRBD1. V dropped 7 bases and J dropped 2; count of bases not matched to a gene: 6. Germline CDR1 is MNHEY and CDR2 is SVGAGI. This CDR3 has 14 amino acids. CDR3 sequence (DNA): TGTGCCAGCACCCTAGGACAGGCCACAGATACGCAGTATTTT. Translating it yields CASTLGQATDTQYF.

This chain connects TRBV10-3 to TRBJ2-1; 11 positions match TRBD2. Trimming removed 6 bases from V and 8 bases from J; junction bases left unmatched: 12. Per the germline V gene, CDR1 is ENHRY and CDR2 is SYGVKD. This CDR3 contains 16 residues. CDR3: CAIRKTSGRMRDEQFF. The CDR3 coding sequence is TGTGCCATCAGGAAAACTAGCGGGAGAATGAGAGATGAGCAGTTCTTC.

This rearrangement joins TRBV19 to TRBJ1-5; 7 nucleotides align to TRBD1. The CDR3 spans 14 residues. Germline values: CDR1 LNHDA, CDR2 SQIVND (reference sequence). V trimming: 4 bases; J trimming: 4 bases; junction bases outside the gene matches: 4. CDR3 DNA: TGTGCCAGTAGTAGCGACAGGGCGAATCAGCCCCAGCATTTT. It codes for CASSSDRANQPQHF.

This chain uses TRBV28 with TRBJ1-1, with a weak D call TRBD1 (6 bases). Germline V CDR1 and CDR2: MDHEN, SYDVKM. The CDR3 sequence is 15 residues long. The V end lost 4 bases, the J end lost 3 bases, and 15 bases lay between the germline ends. The DNA of the CDR3 is TGTGCCAGCAGTTCATACCCAAACAGGGACACTGAAGCTTTCTTT. It encodes CASSSYPNRDTEAFF.

The chain joins TRBV7-9 to TRBJ2-1; possibly TRBD2 for D (5 bases). The CDR3 is 13 residues long. The V gene lost 1 base and the J gene lost 9 bases, with 10 bases spanning the gap. The germline V gene has CDR1 SEHNR and CDR2 FQNEAQ (reference sequence). CDR3 residues: CASSLGRVSEQFF. The CDR3 DNA is TGTGCCAGCAGCTTAGGGCGGGTGAGTGAGCAGTTCTTC.

This chain links TRBV5-1 with TRBJ2-7; tentative D call: TRBD2 (7 bases). V was clipped by 9 bases and J by 0 bases, with 16 bases between them. The CDR3 runs 14 residues. The germline V gene encodes CDR1 SGHRS and CDR2 YFSETQ. The CDR3 DNA sequence: TGCGCCACCCGGGCGGGGGCGAACTCCTACGAGCAGTACTTC. Its translation is CATRAGANSYEQYF.

This sequence joins TRBV18 and TRBJ2-4; D may be TRBD1 (6 bases). The CDR3 consists of 13 residues. Trimming stripped 0 bases from V and 14 bases from J, with 14 bases between. CDR1 and CDR2 from the germline V gene are KGHSH and LQKENI. CDR3 coding DNA: TGTGCCAGCTCACCACCGGCAGGGGATATGGAGTACTTC. It yields the protein CASSPPAGDMEYF. The full variable domain, rest sourced from reference TRBV18 and TRBJ2-4, is NAGVMQNPRHLVRRRGQEARLRCSPMKGHSHVYWYRQLPEEGLKFMVYLQKENIIDESGMPKERFSAEFPKEGPSILRIQQVVRGDSAAYFCASSPPAGDMEYFGAGTRLSVL.

V and J are TRBV5-1 and TRBJ2-7, with 14 bases matching TRBD2. The V gene's germline CDR1 is SGHRS and CDR2 YFSETQ. CDR3 length: 16 residues. V dropped 2 bases and J dropped 2; count of bases not matched to a gene: 3. CDR3 in DNA: TGCGCCAGCAGCTTCGGGACTAGCGGGAGCACCTACGAGCAGTACTTC. This translates into CASSFGTSGSTYEQYF.

This clone came up many times. The V and J genes are TRBV4-1 and TRBJ2-3; tentatively, D is TRBD2 (6 bases). There are 14 residues in the CDR3. Germline V gene data show CDR1 as MGHRA and CDR2 as YSYEKL. The V gene lost 1 base and the J gene lost 5 bases, with 10 bases spanning the gap. The CDR3: CASSQAREGDTQYF. CDR3 sequence (DNA): TGCGCCAGCAGCCAAGCGCGGGAAGGAGATACGCAGTATTTT.